Given below is one T cell receptor beta chain in context. The data derive from a study of cytomegalovirus exposure and HLA in healthy donors. V lost 1 base and J 8 bases, leaving 18 bases between the germline ends. Looked up from germline, CDR1 is SGHNT and CDR2 is YYREEE (reference sequence). The CDR3 loop spans 15 amino acids. PCR employed 60 Vbeta and 13 Jbeta primers. Some clones are missing from TCRdb's copy, which holds only in-frame ones; the method was immunoSEQ multiplex PCR. In all, the sample yields about 91,000 clones. The V and J genes are TRBV5-4 and TRBJ1-2; no clear D. Specimen: PBMCs. This TCR came from a woman under 40 in good health and CMV-seronegative. The CDR3 region is CASSLNQAKLSGYTF. The CDR3 region has the DNA TGTGCCAGCAGCTTGAATCAGGCTAAACTCTCCGGCTACACCTTC.